This TCR beta chain comes out of a study of control samples from healthy donors and cancer patients. Germline V gene data show CDR1 as MNHEY and CDR2 as SVGEGT. The CDR3 covers 20 residues. V trimming: 4 bases; J trimming: 2 bases; junction bases outside the gene matches: 19. Data came from immunoSEQ multiplex PCR; TCRdb stores just in-frame clones and leaves some out. The repertoire holds over 150,000 clones, with 80% to 95% as singletons. The source is a woman in her forties in good health. The V and J genes are TRBV6-2 or TRBV6-3 and TRBJ2-5, with 10 bases lining up with TRBD2. What was sequenced was blood. The CDR3 reads CASSFNPLSSSGGRQETQYF. In nucleotides, the CDR3 is TGTGCCAGCAGTTTTAACCCCCTAAGTAGTAGCGGGGGGAGACAAGAGACCCAGTACTTC.